This T cell receptor (beta chain) was found in a study of blood T cell repertoires in COVID-19. Germline V CDR1 and CDR2: MNHEY, SVGAGI. Trimming left V 0 bases short and J 7 bases short, with 13 bases between. The CDR3 runs to 16 residues. Authors' methods: Amplification with reference gene primers provided the estimates of nucleated cell counts. The protocol was immunoSEQ multiplex PCR, while the TCRdb copy is restricted to in-frame clones and leaves out a portion. For V, J and clone size, that table is used; D and trimming come from the DNA. The sample includes about 250,000 clones, about 84% of them seen just once.

What was sequenced was peripheral blood. This receptor was obtained from a woman of 80 years or more with COVID-19, enrolled during active disease. The chain links TRBV6-5 to TRBJ1-6; D ambiguous. The CDR3 reads CASSYSRRRENSPLHF. CDR3 DNA: TGTGCCAGCAGTTACTCGAGAAGGCGGGAAAATTCACCCCTCCACTTT.